What follows is one TCR beta chain and its context. For the library, individual cDNA molecules each received unique molecular identifiers. TCRdb fed the reads into MiXCR, producing one record per CDR3 protein. The sample holds around 120,000 distinct CDR3 sequences, around 8.5% seen once. This record belongs to a study of human T cells and chemical hapten exposure. As for the study in general: Small volume differences among pooled libraries mainly caused per-sample TCR yield variation.

The authors extracted total RNA from unfractionated whole blood. There are 15 residues in the CDR3. V was trimmed by 6 bases and J by 5 bases, leaving 19 bases between them. Germline V CDR1 and CDR2: SGHTA, FQGNSA. Sequenced: whole blood. This receptor was obtained from a human donor in good health. Some clones in this sample may be carry-over from other donors' samples. V is TRBV7-2 and J is TRBJ2-5; tentatively, D is TRBD2 (5 bases). CDR3 residues: CASSSPLGRRETQYF. CDR3 bases: TGTGCCAGCAGTTCCCCCCTAGGCAGGAGGGAGACCCAGTACTTC.